This T cell receptor (beta chain) comes out of a study of shared clonotypes between healthy human individuals. The overall study: Serving as donors were two women and a few men, whose ages spanned 18 to 49. Plates per donor: three CD4 naive, three CD4 memory, two CD8 naive, one CD8 memory. Findings and caveats of the study: Unshared clonotypes carried lower generation probabilities than those common to all four donors.

Generated by immunoSEQ multiplex PCR, the TCRdb table keeps only in-frame clones and is missing some. This sample has over 2 million clones, with under 95% found just once. As regards this clone: What it binds is unknown.

Germline V lookup: CDR1 MDHEN, CDR2 SYDVKM. The CDR3 spans 15 residues. The trim removed 6 bases at V and 8 bases at J, leaving 10 bases unmatched. V gene TRBV28 combines with J gene TRBJ1-4; 9 bases agree with TRBD1. The sequence was obtained from a young man in good health. Some clones in this sample may be carry-over from other donors' samples. The specimen was naive CD4+ T cells from PBMCs. The subset was: CD45RA+ positively selected. The CDR3 protein is CASSESGQGGEKLFF. In nucleotides, the CDR3 is TGTGCCAGCAGCGAATCGGGACAGGGCGGGGAAAAACTGTTTTTT.